Below, one TCR beta chain is given with its context. This entry belongs to a study of blood T cell repertoires in COVID-19. Whole-study context: Italy, Spain and the United States were the sources of the convalescent and acute COVID-19 samples.

Sequenced by immunoSEQ multiplex PCR; TCRdb stores in-frame clones only, minus some. The sample includes about 57,000 clones, about 90% of them seen just once. The ends were cut back, 4 bases at V and 6 bases at J, with 18 bases in the middle. Germline V lookup: CDR1 SGHDT, CDR2 YYEEEE. The CDR3 has 15 amino acids. Sequencing input: peripheral blood. The receptor comes from a woman of 80 years or more with COVID-19, enrolled during active disease. This chain links TRBV5-6 with TRBJ2-3, with D possibly TRBD2 on 7 matching bases. CDR3 sequence reads: CASSPPRGGPDTQYF. For the CDR3, the DNA is TGTGCCAGCAGCCCACCTAGGGGGGGCCCGGATACGCAGTATTTT.